This TCR beta chain originates from a study of PD-1 blockade in mismatch repair-deficient tumors. Overall study context: Enrolled about 2013-2017, patients had progressing, pretreated mismatch repair-deficient cancers of approximately 13 types.

Mismatch repair deficiency was confirmed in all patients, by PCR or immunohistochemistry. Study outcomes and limitations: Tumor-resident clones, often undetectable pretreatment in blood, expanded then contracted after pembrolizumab.

TCRdb's copy holds only in-frame clones and misses some; the assay was immunoSEQ multiplex PCR. The table has about 16,000 clones, roughly 84% seen once; the top ten hold roughly 17%. This CDR3 has 13 residues. V lost 0 bases, J lost 3 bases, and 4 bases lay in between. Germline CDR1 and CDR2: MGHRA and YSYEKL. Concerning this clone: The antigen is not known.

Sequencing used PBMCs, obtained before pembrolizumab treatment. This receptor was obtained from an adult with mismatch repair-deficient cancer. The rearrangement links TRBV4-1 to TRBJ2-3; D gene ambiguous. CDR3 sequence: CASSQEETDTQYF. DNA for the CDR3: TGCGCCAGCAGCCAAGAGGAGACAGATACGCAGTATTTT.